This T cell receptor beta chain comes out of a study of Ad26.COV2.S vaccination and SARS-CoV-2 variants. Study details: In the study, Ad26.COV2.S was injected intramuscularly once, or twice 56 days apart. Study-wide results and limits: Similar non-spike TCR breadth was observed in recipients of vaccine and of placebo. An underestimation of total T cell responses may have resulted from the TCR breadth and depth analyses.

Sequencing was performed with immunoSEQ multiplex PCR; in TCRdb, only in-frame clones are kept and a portion is missing. The sample consists of around 450,000 clones, around 90% of them appearing once. V dropped 6 bases and J dropped 7 bases, with 19 bases sitting between them. Germline lookup yields CDR1 SGDLS and CDR2 YYNGEE. The CDR3 runs 15 residues. Only one count was recorded for this clone. Antigen: not known. Treatment here: roughly 20 received Ad26.COV2.S at low or high dose, single or two shots; roughly five received placebo; per-sample allocation not given. The samples date from day 63 after the first vaccine or placebo injection. The shot given was an Ad26 vector that makes Wuhan-strain SARS-CoV-2 spike.

The TCR comes from a person aged 18-65 years who received the Ad26.COV2.S COVID-19 vaccine or a placebo. This specimen was peripheral blood, taken in a trial of Ad26.COV2.S vaccine versus placebo. The chain combines TRBV9 with TRBJ1-4; D is unclear. CDR3 sequence: CASIRRHQWSEKLFF. The DNA for the CDR3 is TGTGCCAGCATCCGGCGACATCAGTGGAGTGAAAAACTGTTTTTT.